The TCR beta chain under discussion was sequenced for a study of T cells in Graves' hyperthyroidism and ophthalmopathy. Stable disease denoted Graves' hyperthyroidism without ophthalmopathy progression within 18 months. Hyperthyroidism patients were newly diagnosed, had disease duration under 2 months, and were aged 18 to 65 years. Diagnoses were made from clinical symptoms, serum measures (thyroxine and TRAb), thyroid ultrasound and orbital computed tomography. The ends were cut back, 5 bases at V and 4 bases at J, with 12 bases in the middle. The germline gives CDR1 MGHDK, CDR2 SYGVNS. The CDR3 runs 14 residues. There were TCR beta CDR3 regions amplified from RNA transcripts. With the HTBI primer set, the TCR CDR3 went through a first round of RT-PCR. Each CDR3 protein is one row after TCRdb ran MiXCR on the multiplex PCR reads. The sample includes some 510,000 distinct CDR3 sequences, around 42% of them seen just once.

Whole-study results and caveats: Among thyroid clonotypes expanded above 0.001, most also appeared in blood.

This clonotype has only a few counts. Its antigen is unknown. Sequenced input: peripheral blood or thyroid tissue (not recorded which). The chain links TRBV25-1 to TRBJ1-5, with D maybe TRBD1 (6 bases). This TCR was recovered from a woman aged 18-29 years with Graves' hyperthyroidism. The CDR3 nucleotides read TGTGCCAGCAGTTACGAACAGGGTAATCAGCCCCAGCATTTT. Its translation is CASSYEQGNQPQHF.